This T cell receptor beta chain is drawn from a study of OX40 agonist ivuxolimab in advanced cancers. Using immunoSEQ multiplex PCR, the repertoire was profiled, and TCRdb retains in-frame clones only, with some absent. The sample lists some 150,000 clones; 90% were seen once. There are a few counts of this clone. Per germline, CDR1 MNHNY and CDR2 SVGAGI (reference sequence). The CDR3 runs 13 residues. The source material was CD4+ or CD8+ T cells sorted from blood, sampled in a trial of the OX40 agonist ivuxolimab. The gene calls are TRBV6-6 and TRBJ2-7; TRBD1 matches at 11 bases. The TCR comes from an adult with an advanced solid tumor such as melanoma, head and neck, liver or kidney cancer. The DNA of the CDR3 is TGTGCTGCGGGGGGGACAGGGGGCTACGAGCAGTACTTC. Translating gives CAAGGTGGYEQYF.